These 30 T cell receptor beta chains were sequenced from one sample in a study of blood T cell repertoires in COVID-19. The repertoire was sequenced with immunoSEQ multiplex PCR; TCRdb's copy has only in-frame clones and lacks some. The sample includes about 69,000 clones, 70% to 85% seen only once; the top ten take about an eighth. Material: peripheral blood. The source of these receptors is a man aged 45-65 years with COVID-19, enrolled during active disease.

The chain has TRBV6-5 and TRBJ2-7; 7 positions match TRBD2. The V and J ends lost 6 bases and 7 bases, in that order; junction bases with no gene match: 6. Germline lookup yields CDR1 MNHEY and CDR2 SVGAGI. The CDR3 is made up of 12 amino acids. The CDR3 DNA is TGTGCCAGCAGAAAAATCGGGGGGGAGCAGTACTTC. Translation gives CASRKIGGEQYF.

The rearrangement uses TRBV5-5 and TRBJ2-7; 7 bases are shared with TRBD1. The trim removed 2 bases at V and 0 bases at J, leaving 5 bases unmatched. CDR1 is SGHKS, CDR2 YYEKEE, per germline (reference sequence). This CDR3 comprises 15 residues. CDR3 nucleotide sequence: TGTGCCAGCAGCTTCAGGCAGGGGGACTCCTACGAGCAGTACTTC. Its protein product is CASSFRQGDSYEQYF. Full variable domain (remainder filled in from reference TRBV5-5 and TRBJ2-7): DAGVTQSPTHLIKTRGQQVTLRCSPISGHKSVSWYQQVLGQGPQFIFQYYEKEERGRGNFPDRFSARQFPNYSSELNVNALLLGDSALYLCASSFRQGDSYEQYFGPGTRLTVT.

The V gene is TRBV29-1, the J gene TRBJ1-2; D unresolved. CDR1 is SQVTM and CDR2 is ANQGSEA in the germline V gene. CDR3 length equals 14 residues. Trimming shortened V by 3 bases and J by 2 bases, and 13 bases separated the two germline ends. The CDR3 protein is CSVEDSPPNYGYTF. CDR3 bases: TGCAGCGTTGAGGATAGCCCCCCGAACTATGGCTACACCTTC. Full variable domain (outside the CDR3, taken from reference TRBV29-1 and TRBJ1-2): SAVISQKPSRDICQRGTSLTIQCQVDSQVTMMFWYRQQPGQSLTLIATANQGSEATYESGFVIDKFPISRPNLTFSTLTVSNMSPEDSSIYLCSVEDSPPNYGYTFGSGTRLTVV.

This chain joins TRBV12-5 and TRBJ1-5; D gene ambiguous. The CDR3 is 14 residues long. Between the trimmed V and J ends, which lost 7 bases and 2 bases, there was a span of 12 bases. Germline CDR1 is LGHNT and CDR2 is FRNRAP. The CDR3 protein is CASAHGEGNQPQHF. Here the CDR3 DNA reads TGTGCTAGTGCACACGGTGAGGGCAATCAGCCCCAGCATTTT.

The chain joins TRBV9 to TRBJ1-1, with D possibly being TRBD1 (5 bases). The CDR3 spans 16 residues. The germline V gene encodes CDR1 SGDLS and CDR2 YYNGEE. Trimming left V 0 bases short and J 5 bases short, with 17 bases between. The CDR3 nucleotides are TGTGCCAGCAGCGTAGAGGTAGGGAGGGCAGGGACTGAAGCTTTCTTT. Translating it yields CASSVEVGRAGTEAFF.

In nucleotides, the CDR3 is TGTGCCAGCAGCGGAACTTCCGGGACAGGGAAGATGAACACTGAAGCTTTCTTT. This sequence encodes CASSGTSGTGKMNTEAFF. This chain connects TRBV7-9 to TRBJ1-1; 9 bases fit TRBD1. This CDR3 has 18 residues. Per germline, CDR1 SEHNR and CDR2 FQNEAQ (reference sequence). V gave up 5 bases and J gave up 0 bases; unmatched junction bases: 13.

The CDR3 loop reads CASSLASGFALDEQFF. CDR3 in DNA: TGCGCCAGCAGCTTGGCCTCGGGGTTCGCTTTGGATGAGCAGTTCTTC. The chain couples TRBV5-1 to TRBJ2-1, with a tentative D call TRBD2 (5 bases). Between the trimmed V and J ends, which lost 0 bases and 8 bases, there was a span of 18 bases. This CDR3 spans 16 amino acids. The germline V gene encodes CDR1 SGHRS and CDR2 YFSETQ.

The V and J genes are TRBV18 and TRBJ1-2; 7 positions match TRBD1. There are 14 residues in the CDR3. J was trimmed by 7 bases and V by 0 bases; bases with no gene match: 5. Looked up from germline, CDR1 is KGHSH and CDR2 is LQKENI. The CDR3 loop reads CASSPPTGLPGYTF. CDR3 coding DNA: TGTGCCAGCTCACCACCGACAGGGTTGCCTGGCTACACCTTC.

The rearrangement joins TRBV9 to TRBJ1-1; D is perhaps TRBD1 (6 bases). The length of the CDR3 is 16 residues. Germline CDR1 and CDR2: SGDLS and YYNGEE. V lost 6 bases, J lost 2 bases, and 20 bases lay in between. CDR3 in amino acids: CASTVQVSGVNTEAFF. The CDR3 DNA follows: TGTGCCAGCACCGTCCAGGTCTCAGGGGTTAACACTGAAGCTTTCTTT.

The J gene is TRBJ1-2, the V gene TRBV7-9; possibly TRBD1 for D (6 bases). The germline gives CDR1 SEHNR, CDR2 FQNEAQ (reference sequence). Trimming took off 5 bases at V and 0 bases at J, with 16 bases between the two ends. This CDR3 is 16 amino acids long. The DNA for the CDR3 is TGTGCCAGCAGCCGTTCGGACAGCGTAGCTAACTATGGCTACACCTTC. Residues: CASSRSDSVANYGYTF.

The rearrangement links TRBV4-1 to TRBJ2-2; D perhaps matches TRBD1 (6 bases). Germline values: CDR1 MGHRA, CDR2 YSYEKL. The CDR3 is made up of 15 amino acids. V was pared by 3 bases and J by 5 bases, with 13 bases between. CDR3 sequence (DNA): TGCGCCAGCAGCCATAGACAGGTTAATACCGGGGAGCTGTTTTTT. This encodes CASSHRQVNTGELFF.

The genes are TRBV21-1 and TRBJ1-6; the table's D gene call, TRBD1, was not cross checked with the DNA. TRBV21-1 is termed a pseudogene. CDR3 length: 20 residues. CDR3 sequence: CASSKGPLGQGVQYNSPLHF. For the CDR3, the DNA is TGTGCCAGCAGCAAAGGCCCCCTGGGACAGGGGGTACAATATAATTCACCCCTCCACTTT.

V usage is TRBV18 and J usage is TRBJ1-2; D is unresolved. Trimming stripped 0 bases from V and 2 bases from J, with 7 bases between. The CDR3 is made up of 14 amino acids. Per germline, CDR1 KGHSH and CDR2 LQKENI. The CDR3 sequence: CASSPPNSNYGYTF. CDR3 sequence (DNA): TGTGCCAGCTCACCACCAAACAGCAACTATGGCTACACCTTC.

This clone was counted once. The chain couples TRBV7-6 to TRBJ2-3; 12 bases align to TRBD2. With V trimmed by 3 bases and J by 10 bases, 17 bases remained unmatched. Germline V gene lookup returns CDR1 SGHVS and CDR2 FNYEAQ. There are 18 residues in the CDR3. Here the CDR3 reads CASSFSSGGATHSGSQYF. The CDR3 DNA reads as TGTGCCAGCAGCTTCTCTAGCGGGGGGGCGACCCACAGTGGATCGCAGTATTTT.

This sequence joins TRBV18 and TRBJ2-3, with D tentatively TRBD1 (6 bases). Deletions cut 2 bases from V and 4 bases from J, with 13 bases between. The germline V gene encodes CDR1 KGHSH and CDR2 LQKENI. CDR3 size: 15 residues. CDR3 DNA: TGTGCCAGCTCACCATACAGGGAATTCCCAGATACGCAGTATTTT. It encodes CASSPYREFPDTQYF.

This chain uses TRBV27 with TRBJ1-3; maybe TRBD1 (6 bases). The V end lost 4 bases, the J end lost 4 bases, and 8 bases lay between the germline ends. In germline, CDR1 is MNHEY, CDR2 SMNVEV (reference sequence). The CDR3 sequence is 13 residues long. CDR3 sequence (DNA): TGTGCCAGCAGTTCAGGGGTAGGAAACACCATATATTTT. Its translation: CASSSGVGNTIYF.

Here the CDR3 reads CASSLNGNSGNTIYF. The CDR3, as DNA: TGCGCCAGCAGCTTGAACGGGAACTCTGGAAACACCATATATTTT. The V gene is TRBV5-1, the J gene TRBJ1-3; D uncertain. Looked up from germline, CDR1 is SGHRS and CDR2 is YFSETQ. CDR3 length equals 15 residues. V lost 1 base, J lost 0 bases, and 8 bases lay in between.

The rearrangement uses TRBV6-6 and TRBJ1-2; TRBD1 is a possible D gene (6 bases). This CDR3 region has 14 residues. Germline V gene sequence: CDR1 MNHNY, CDR2 SVGAGI (reference sequence). V lost 7 bases and J 8 bases, leaving 20 bases between the germline ends. The CDR3 DNA follows: TGTGCCAGCACCCGGATGCGGGGGGCCGGCGGCTACACCTTC. Protein product: CASTRMRGAGGYTF.

The genes are TRBV5-6 and TRBJ1-2; a weak D match, TRBD1 (6 bases). Germline-derived CDR1 and CDR2 are SGHDT and YYEEEE. This CDR3 region has 13 residues. V shed 2 bases and J shed 8 bases, with 13 bases lying between them. The CDR3 DNA reads TGTGCCAGCAGCTTAGACAGGTTCGGCGGCTACACCTTC. Residues: CASSLDRFGGYTF.

This clone has more than one count but fewer than ten. The V and J genes are TRBV2 and TRBJ2-5; 10 bases fit TRBD1. After removal of 4 bases from V and 1 base from J, the junction contained 6 bases not matched to a gene. The CDR3 is 16 residues long. Germline CDR1 is SNHLY and CDR2 is FYNNEI. CDR3 sequence: CASSGGQGFFQETQYF. CDR3 sequence (DNA): TGTGCCAGCAGTGGGGGACAGGGGTTCTTCCAAGAGACCCAGTACTTC. The full variable domain, its missing parts supplied by reference TRBV2 and TRBJ2-5, is EPEVTQTPSHQVTQMGQEVILRCVPISNHLYFYWYRQILGQKVEFLVSFYNNEISEKSEIFDDQFSVERPDGSNFTLKIRSTKLEDSAMYFCASSGGQGFFQETQYFGPGTRLLVL.

The J gene is TRBJ1-1, the V gene TRBV12-5; D is undetermined. Trimming removed 3 bases at V and 0 bases at J, with 8 bases between. CDR3 size: 14 residues. CDR1 is LGHNT, CDR2 FRNRAP, per germline. The CDR3 region is CASGFSGLNTEAFF. As DNA, the CDR3 is TGTGCTAGTGGTTTTTCGGGGTTGAACACTGAAGCTTTCTTT.

The rearrangement uses TRBV4-1 and TRBJ2-7, with 9 bases fitting TRBD1. CDR3 length: 15 amino acids. Germline CDR1 is MGHRA and CDR2 is YSYEKL. V shed 6 bases, J shed 7 bases, and the junction held 13 bases outside the gene matches. The CDR3 spells CASRSGQGQLGEQYF. CDR3 DNA sequence: TGCGCCAGCAGGTCGGGACAGGGTCAGCTTGGAGAGCAGTACTTC.

Written as DNA, the CDR3 is TGTGCCAGCAGTTCAACTAGCGGGGGGGGTAATGAGCAGTTCTTC. Encoded protein: CASSSTSGGGNEQFF. The rearrangement links TRBV6-2 or TRBV6-3 to TRBJ2-1; TRBD2 agrees at 13 bases. This CDR3 has 15 amino acids. Trimming cost V 4 bases and J 7 bases; bases outside gene matches: 4. Germline CDR1 and CDR2: MNHEY and SVGEGT.

The J gene is TRBJ2-5, the V gene TRBV30; 7 bases are shared with TRBD2. Germline assignment: CDR1 GTSNPN and CDR2 SVGIG (reference sequence). The length of the CDR3 is 13 residues. J gave up 4 bases and V 5 bases, and 7 bases lay outside the gene matches. DNA of the CDR3: TGTGCCTGGGGTAGCGGGCGAGGAGAGACCCAGTACTTC. This gives the protein CAWGSGRGETQYF.

The gene calls are TRBV7-6 and TRBJ2-7; 9 bases map to TRBD1. In germline, CDR1 is SGHVS, CDR2 FNYEAQ. The CDR3 has 15 residues. Trimming took 5 bases from V and 5 from J; bases not matched to a gene: 10. The CDR3 DNA reads TGTGCCAGCAGCCAGGGCGGGACAGGGAGAAACGAGCAGTACTTC. Amino acid sequence: CASSQGGTGRNEQYF. The variable domain in full, with the rest retrieved from reference TRBV7-6 and TRBJ2-7, is GAGVSQSPRYKVTKRGQDVALRCDPISGHVSLYWYRQALGQGPEFLTYFNYEAQQDKSGLPNDRFSAERPEGSISTLTIQRTEQRDSAMYRCASSQGGTGRNEQYFGPGTRLTVT.

The genes are TRBV10-3 and TRBJ1-1, with D unclear. The V and J ends lost 6 bases and 6 bases respectively, with 17 bases between them. The germline V gene encodes CDR1 ENHRY and CDR2 SYGVKD. CDR3 length equals 14 residues. The CDR3 coding sequence is TGTGCCATCAGGCCCCCGGGGATGTGGGCTGAAGCTTTCTTT. As protein: CAIRPPGMWAEAFF.

V and J are TRBV7-2 and TRBJ2-1, with 7 nucleotides matching TRBD1. The CDR3 sequence is 17 residues long. Per the germline V gene, CDR1 is SGHTA and CDR2 is FQGNSA. V was clipped by 5 bases and J by 9 bases; unmatched bases: 19. CDR3 protein: CASSLLRTGDFWREQFF. CDR3 DNA sequence: TGTGCCAGCAGCCTACTGAGGACAGGAGACTTTTGGCGTGAGCAGTTCTTC.

The sample holds a few counts of this clone. This chain uses TRBV2 with TRBJ1-5; D unclear. Trimming left V 8 bases short and J 1 base short, with 9 bases between. Germline CDR1 SNHLY, CDR2 FYNNEI. The CDR3 contains 13 residues. The CDR3 sequence: CASSSSSNQPQHF. The CDR3 bases are TGTGCCAGCTCCTCCTCCAGCAATCAGCCCCAGCATTTT.

This sequence joins TRBV19 and TRBJ2-7; possible D gene TRBD1, 5 bases. The CDR3 spans 14 residues. V was shortened by 3 bases and J by 2 bases, with 11 bases between the two germline ends. From germline, CDR1 is LNHDA and CDR2 SQIVND (reference sequence). CDR3 loop: CASSIGANTYEQYF. The CDR3 bases are TGTGCCAGTAGTATTGGGGCCAATACCTACGAGCAGTACTTC.

This clone was recorded once. The rearrangement uses TRBV27 and TRBJ2-4, with 9 bases fitting TRBD1. The CDR3 contains 14 residues. V gave up 6 bases and J gave up 7 bases; unmatched junction bases: 7. CDR1 is MNHEY and CDR2 is SMNVEV in the germline V gene (reference sequence). CDR3 nucleotides: TGTGCCAGCAGCCGGACAGGGGTTGAGAACATTCAGTACTTC. This sequence encodes CASSRTGVENIQYF.